This TCR beta chain comes out of a study of graft-versus-host responses after intestinal transplantation. On the study more broadly: Uniformly, recipients were administered anti-thymocyte globulin induction with subsequent tacrolimus and steroids for 3 to 4 years. The study, taken as a whole, reports: Investigators detected GvH clones in recipient marrow, with some emerging earlier in ileum or blood.

The CDR3 has 15 residues. Germline V gene data show CDR1 as MNHEY and CDR2 as SVGAGI. V lost 2 bases, J lost 1 base, and 1 base stayed unmatched. The plating included roughly 200,000 irradiated, violet-dye-labeled stimulator cells together with roughly 200,000 CFSE-labeled responder cells. At the end of the reaction, proliferating CFSE-low CD3+CD4+ and CD3+CD8+ responders were sorted. Repertoires were generated with immunoSEQ multiplex PCR, while TCRdb's copy carries only in-frame clones and drops some. The sample lists about 14,000 clones, approximately 33% occurring once. The chain employs TRBV6-5 and TRBJ2-3; 9 bases map to TRBD2. Sequenced here: alloreactive CD8+ T cells from a mixed lymphocyte reaction culture, sampled before intestinal transplant. Indicated subset: CFSE-low proliferating T cells sorted from approximately 6-day pre-transplant mixed lymphocyte reaction (GvH or HvG direction). This clonotype was obtained from a human patient who received an intestinal transplant. The CDR3 DNA follows: TGTGCCAGCAGTTACGGCGGGGGGGGCACAGATACGCAGTATTTT. This gives the protein CASSYGGGGTDTQYF.